This T cell receptor beta chain was identified in a study of shared clonotypes between healthy human individuals. In the study overall: A couple of women and a few men aged 18 to 49 served as donors.

Points on this clone: Other DNA sequences in the same sample also yield this CDR3.

There are 12 residues in the CDR3. V shed 4 bases, J shed 10 bases, and the junction held 2 bases outside the gene matches. Germline lookup yields CDR1 SGHTA and CDR2 FQGTGA. TCRdb keeps only in-frame clones here, not all; method: immunoSEQ multiplex PCR. The table shows under 2.5 million clones, with 85% to 95% occurring only once. V is TRBV7-3 and J is TRBJ2-1; 9 bases fit TRBD2. The sample consisted of naive CD4+ T cells from PBMCs. The subset here: CD45RA+ positively selected. The receptor was isolated from a man younger than 35 in good health. Some clones in this sample may be carry-over from other donors' samples. CDR3 loop: CASSSTSGEQFF. The CDR3 DNA sequence: TGTGCCAGCAGCTCGACTAGCGGAGAGCAGTTCTTC.